The clone carrying this TCR beta chain was seen a handful of times. CDR3 length equals 17 residues. Germline CDR1 MGHRA, CDR2 YSYEKL. V was clipped by 4 bases and J by 0 bases, with 19 bases between them. The entry originates in a study of cytomegalovirus exposure and HLA in healthy donors. Clones were read by immunoSEQ multiplex PCR, and TCRdb kept only the in-frame ones, dropping some. The table lists 150,000 to 200,000 clones, around 92% of them singletons. The TCR originated in a man younger than 35 in good health and CMV-seropositive. Sequencing was performed on PBMCs. The chain carries TRBV4-1 and TRBJ2-7; perhaps TRBD1 as D (6 bases). CDR3 region: CASSRTLMGADSYEQYF. The CDR3 nucleotides are TGCGCCAGCAGCCGAACATTAATGGGGGCCGACTCCTACGAGCAGTACTTC.